The next 20 T cell receptor beta chains were all read from a single sample in a study of T cells in Graves' hyperthyroidism and ophthalmopathy. Amplified TCR beta CDR3 regions came from RNA transcripts. RT-PCR in the first round (using the HTBI primer set) targeted the TCR CDR3. TCRdb redid the calling of the multiplex PCR reads with MiXCR, one entry per CDR3 protein. The table records roughly 570,000 distinct CDR3 sequences, around 42% of them present only once. The source material was peripheral blood or thyroid tissue (not recorded which). These receptors came from a woman under 30 with Graves' hyperthyroidism.

The chain joins TRBV15 to TRBJ2-1; perhaps TRBD1 as D (5 bases). With 2 bases removed from V and 0 bases from J, the gap between germline ends came to 14 bases. Germline values: CDR1 LNHNV, CDR2 YYDKDF (reference sequence). This CDR3 comprises 17 residues. The CDR3 spells CATSRRQTANSYNEQFF. CDR3 nucleotide sequence: TGTGCCACCAGCAGACGCCAGACAGCGAACTCCTACAATGAGCAGTTCTTC.

The chain joins TRBV15 to TRBJ1-2; 8 bases are shared with TRBD1. This CDR3 spans 16 amino acids. V was pared by 3 bases and J by 1 base, with 7 bases of the junction left unmatched. Germline V gene data show CDR1 as LNHNV and CDR2 as YYDKDF (reference sequence). The CDR3 is CATSSQGTGINYGYTF. Here the CDR3 DNA reads TGTGCCACCAGCAGCCAAGGGACAGGCATTAACTATGGCTACACCTTC.

This clonotype was recorded at least ten times. The gene calls are TRBV6-5 and TRBJ2-7, with D perhaps TRBD2 (5 bases). V lost 7 bases to trimming and J lost 6 bases, with 16 bases between them. The length of the CDR3 is 13 residues. CDR1 and CDR2 from the germline V gene are MNHEY and SVGAGI. The CDR3 region is CASKEGRRAEQYF. The DNA of the CDR3 is TGTGCCAGCAAAGAGGGTAGGCGGGCCGAGCAGTACTTC.

This clonotype appeared many times. The chain combines TRBV12-3 or TRBV12-4 with TRBJ1-2; 12 positions agree with TRBD1. V trimming: 7 bases; J trimming: 8 bases; junction bases outside the gene matches: 8. The CDR3 consists of 14 residues. Written as DNA, the CDR3 is TGTGCCAGCAACCCGGGACAGGGGGCTGTCGGCTACACCTTC. Its translation: CASNPGQGAVGYTF.

V and J are TRBV7-6 and TRBJ1-1; no clear D. The CDR3 sequence is 14 residues long. Germline CDR1 is SGHVS and CDR2 is FNYEAQ. Trimming removed 5 bases from V and 4 bases from J, with 14 bases in between. In nucleotides, the CDR3 is TGTGCCAGCAGCCCCGGTTACGGATCCACTGAAGCTTTCTTT. Its protein product is CASSPGYGSTEAFF.

This rearrangement joins TRBV11-3 to TRBJ1-1; TRBD1 aligns across 7 bases. Germline assignment: CDR1 SGHNT and CDR2 YENEEA. This CDR3 has 14 amino acids. Trimming at V came to 5 bases and at J to 5 bases, leaving 8 bases not matched to a gene. The CDR3 DNA sequence: TGTGCCAGCAGCCCTTGGACAGGCGCTACTGAAGCTTTCTTT. Protein sequence: CASSPWTGATEAFF.

The chain links TRBV7-9 to TRBJ1-1; D may be TRBD1 (6 bases). CDR3 length equals 16 residues. Per germline, CDR1 SEHNR and CDR2 FQNEAQ (reference sequence). V lost 5 bases and J lost 5, with 21 bases in between. CDR3 coding DNA: TGTGCCAGCAGCCCCCCGTGGACCGGGACAATTACTGAAGCTTTCTTT. Translation: CASSPPWTGTITEAFF.

Comments on this clonotype: The conserved closing phenylalanine or tryptophan is absent in this CDR3, likely reflecting a read error. The DNA is omitted, as the CDR3 cannot be located on it reliably, and the CDR3 follows TCRdb's listing. The rearrangement uses TRBV19 and TRBJ1-1. The CDR3 is 10 amino acids long, termini counted. Germline-derived CDR1 and CDR2 are LNHDA and SQIVND (reference sequence). This CDR3 reads CASSPSTANY.

J is TRBJ2-7 and V is TRBV7-2; 8 bases map to TRBD1. There are 14 residues in the CDR3. From germline, CDR1 is SGHTA and CDR2 FQGNSA. Trimming at V came to 6 bases and at J to 2 bases, leaving 6 bases not matched to a gene. The DNA of the CDR3 is TGTGCCAGCAGGGTTGGACAGGGAACCTACGAGCAGTACTTC. It is translated as CASRVGQGTYEQYF. Using reference TRBV7-2 and TRBJ2-7 for the parts outside the CDR3, the full variable domain is GAGVSQSPSNKVTEKGKDVELRCDPISGHTALYWYRQSLGQGLEFLIYFQGNSAPDKSGLPSDRFSAERTGGSVSTLTIQRTQQEDSAVYLCASRVGQGTYEQYFGPGTRLTVT.

The chain carries TRBV7-9 and TRBJ2-5; a possible D gene is TRBD2 (6 bases). The germline V gene encodes CDR1 SEHNR and CDR2 FQNEAQ (reference sequence). The CDR3 consists of 13 residues. The ends were cut back, 7 bases at V and 2 bases at J, with 11 bases in the middle. The CDR3 region is CASIVAGQETQYF. Written as DNA, the CDR3 is TGTGCCAGCATCGTCGCGGGACAAGAGACCCAGTACTTC.

This clonotype was seen ten or more times. At one of its ends the junction is not consistent with the germline gene, which may arise from a read error. This sequence joins TRBV20-1 and TRBJ1-2; D gene uncertain. Germline V CDR1 and CDR2: DFQATT, SNEGSKA (reference sequence). CDR3 length: 16 amino acids. CDR3: CSARSPRTERNYGYTF. The DNA for the CDR3 is TGCAGTGCTAGATCCCCCCGAACAGAAAGAAACTATGGTTACACCTTC.

The chain recombines TRBV14 with TRBJ1-1; D might be TRBD1 (6 bases). The CDR3 length is 16 residues. Germline V CDR1 and CDR2: SGHDN, FVKESK. V was trimmed by 4 bases and J by 0 bases, leaving 15 bases between them. This CDR3 reads CASSRGTFYMNTEAFF. The CDR3 bases are TGTGCCAGCAGCCGCGGGACATTCTACATGAACACTGAAGCTTTCTTT.

This sequence joins TRBV24-1 and TRBJ1-2, with TRBD1 matching over 9 bases. V shed 2 bases, J shed 3 bases, and the junction held 6 bases outside the gene matches. The CDR3 length is 16 residues. The germline V gene has CDR1 KGHDR and CDR2 SFDVKD. CDR3 sequence: CATSDWGTGSHYGYTF. CDR3 nucleotide sequence: TGTGCCACCAGTGATTGGGGGACAGGGTCACACTATGGCTACACCTTC.

At least ten counts were recorded for this clonotype. At one end, the junction sequence differs from germline, possibly due to a read error. The rearrangement joins TRBV2 to TRBJ1-3; no clear D gene. The CDR3 covers 15 residues. Per the germline V gene, CDR1 is SNHLY and CDR2 is FYNNEI. The CDR3 bases are TGTGCCAGCAGCGAAGGACGTGCTTCTGGAAACACCATATATTTT. This codes for CASSEGRASGNTIYF.

The table lists this clonotype with many counts. The genes are TRBV2 and TRBJ2-2; 8 bases line up with TRBD2. V shed 6 bases, J shed 3 bases, and the junction held 6 bases outside the gene matches. The CDR3 is made up of 15 amino acids. Germline V gene data show CDR1 as SNHLY and CDR2 as FYNNEI. The CDR3 spells CASRPGLGDTGELFF. CDR3 coding DNA: TGTGCCAGCAGGCCGGGACTAGGGGACACCGGGGAGCTGTTTTTT.

Remarks on this clonotype: The junction does not match germline at one end; this may be a read error. This chain links TRBV9 with TRBJ2-2; perhaps TRBD2 as D (5 bases). The CDR3 loop spans 13 amino acids. Germline V gene data show CDR1 as SGDLS and CDR2 as YYNGEE. The CDR3 loop is CAGSVAPGGELFF. CDR3 coding DNA: TGTGCCGGCAGCGTAGCCCCGGGGGGGGAGCTGTTTTTT. The full variable domain, rest sourced from reference TRBV9 and TRBJ2-2, is DSGVTQTPKHLITATGQRVTLRCSPRSGDLSVYWYQQSLDQGLQFLIQYYNGEERAKGNILERFSAQQFPDLHSELNLSSLELGDSALYFCAGSVAPGGELFFGEGSRLTVL.

The chain links TRBV6-2 or TRBV6-3 to TRBJ2-5; D perhaps matches TRBD2 (6 bases). This CDR3 has 14 amino acids. Trimming pared 8 bases from V and 1 base from J, leaving 14 bases between. Germline-derived CDR1 and CDR2 are MNHEY and SVGEGT. CDR3 in DNA: TGTGCCAGCGGGGAACCGGGACTCCAAGAGACCCAGTACTTC. Its protein product is CASGEPGLQETQYF.

There are many counts of this clonotype. The CDR3 here is CASSLSLAVQEQYF. In DNA form, the CDR3 reads TGTGCCAGCAGCTTGTCCTTAGCGGTTCAAGAGCAGTACTTC. The chain has TRBV7-9 and TRBJ2-7; tentative D call: TRBD2 (6 bases). The ends were cut back, 3 bases at V and 7 bases at J, with 16 bases in the middle. CDR1 and CDR2 (germline): SEHNR, FQNEAQ (reference sequence). The CDR3 consists of 14 residues. Using reference TRBV7-9 and TRBJ2-7 for the parts outside the CDR3, the full variable domain is DTGVSQNPRHKITKRGQNVTFRCDPISEHNRLYWYRQTLGQGPEFLTYFQNEAQLEKSRLLSDRFSAERPKGSFSTLEIQRTEQGDSAMYLCASSLSLAVQEQYFGPGTRLTVT.

A remark on this clonotype: This may stem from a read error, because a much larger clone lies one nucleotide away. V is TRBV10-3 and J is TRBJ2-1, with a possible D match to TRBD2 (5 bases). The CDR3 contains 13 residues. Per the germline V gene, CDR1 is ENHRY and CDR2 is SYGVKD. The DNA of the CDR3 is TGTGCCATCGGTGGGCTAGCCACATCCGAGCAGCTCTTC. This translates into CAIGGLATSEQLF.

There are a few counts of this clonotype. The chain recombines TRBV6-1 with TRBJ2-5; 7 bases line up with TRBD1. The CDR3 runs 16 residues. J was trimmed by 2 bases and V by 3 bases; bases with no gene match: 9. CDR1 MNHNS and CDR2 SASEGT come from the germline V gene. In DNA form, the CDR3 reads TGTGCCAGCAGTGATAAGGCGGGCAGGGGGCAAGAGACCCAGTACTTC. The encoded protein is CASSDKAGRGQETQYF.